This TCR beta chain was recorded in a study of T cell responses to AZD1222 COVID-19 vaccine. Using immunoSEQ multiplex PCR, the repertoire was profiled, and TCRdb retains in-frame clones only, with some absent. This table holds fewer than 110,000 clones, about 86% found once. The V and J ends lost 3 bases and 4 bases respectively, with 16 bases between them. This CDR3 is built from 15 residues. From germline, CDR1 is SGDLS and CDR2 YYNGEE. Material: peripheral blood, obtained on day 0 of AZD1222 vaccination. This rearrangement joins TRBV9 to TRBJ1-1; perhaps TRBD1 as D (5 bases). This receptor was obtained from an adult in good health. The CDR3 loop reads CASSALGRAATEAFF. CDR3 DNA: TGTGCCAGCAGCGCCCTGGGCAGGGCGGCCACTGAAGCTTTCTTT.